This T cell receptor (beta chain) was sequenced in a study of OX40 agonist ivuxolimab in advanced cancers. Study information: In three patients, partial responses were observed, one with hepatocellular carcinoma and two with cutaneous melanoma. Overall study results and limits: At 0.1-3.0 mg/kg, partial responders had clonal expansion among the lowest observed. At doses 0.1 to 3.0 mg/kg, CD4+ and CD8+ clones expanded.

The data were produced by immunoSEQ multiplex PCR, yet TCRdb's version contains in-frame clones alone and is incomplete. The table lists 70,000 or so clones, 88% of them singletons. This CDR3 comprises 16 residues. V was pared by 6 bases and J by 15 bases, with 15 bases of the junction left unmatched. Germline V lookup: CDR1 SGHTA, CDR2 FQGNSA. As to this clone: Its antigen is still unknown.

The V and J genes are TRBV7-2 and TRBJ2-1; 15 bases map to TRBD2. Sequences were derived from CD4+ or CD8+ T cells sorted from blood, sampled in a trial of the OX40 agonist ivuxolimab. This TCR came from an adult with an advanced solid tumor such as melanoma, head and neck, liver or kidney cancer. Here the CDR3 reads CASSFPFGLAGGKGFF. DNA of the CDR3: TGTGCCAGCAGTTTCCCTTTTGGACTAGCGGGAGGGAAGGGGTTCTTC.